This TCR beta chain derives from a study of blood T cell repertoires in COVID-19. The protocol was immunoSEQ multiplex PCR, while the TCRdb copy is restricted to in-frame clones and leaves out a portion. The data contain 470,000 or so clones, about 89% of them singletons. Germline V gene sequence: CDR1 MNHNY, CDR2 SVGAGI (reference sequence). The CDR3 runs to 20 residues. J lost 3 bases, V lost 6 bases, and 24 bases had no gene match. The genes are TRBV6-6 and TRBJ2-5; 8 nucleotides match TRBD1. The TCR comes from a woman in her thirties with acute or convalescent COVID-19. The sequencing sample was made of peripheral blood. CDR3 in amino acids: CASSPTTSGDRSFLEETQYF. CDR3 sequence (DNA): TGTGCCAGCAGCCCCACAACTAGTGGGGACAGGTCTTTTTTGGAAGAGACCCAGTACTTC.